This is a list of T cell receptor beta chains from one sample in a study of T-cell memory formation after mild COVID-19. TCRdb reanalysed the 5' RACE reads using MiXCR and keeps one entry per CDR3 protein. The sample lists approximately 340,000 distinct CDR3 sequences, approximately 13% occurring once. Input material: PBMCs or a T cell subset sorted from them (not recorded which). The source of these receptors is a man younger than 30 who had mild COVID-19 (a few samples of this study predate the infection). Cell type and time point are not known. The CDR3 runs from the conserved cysteine through the conserved F or W. The D gene is left open where the match is weak. Only part of the rows carry a size: once, few, many, or a class if the clone is expanded.

- TRBJ1-1 TRBV19 many CASRQNTEAFF TGCGCCAGCAGACAGAACACTGAAGCTTTCTTT
- TRBJ2-5 TRBV6-2/TRBV6-3 - CASSYLVRETQYF TGTGCCAGCAGTTACCTAGTACGGGAGACCCAGTACTTC
- TRBJ1-1 TRBV20-1 - CSAPRPPNTEAFF TGCAGTGCTCCCCGGCCCCCGAACACTGAAGCTTTCTTT
- TRBJ1-2 TRBV10-3 few CAISGGRETNYGYTF TGTGCCATCAGTGGCGGGCGTGAGACTAACTATGGCTACACCTTC
- TRBJ2-7 TRBV6-5 few CASSYSHEQYF TGTGCCAGCAGTTACTCCCACGAGCAGTACTTC
- TRBJ2-7 TRBV25-1 many CASSESDWRYEQYF TGTGCCAGCAGTGAATCGGATTGGCGTTACGAGCAGTACTTC
TRBD1 TRBJ2-7 TRBV6-1 few CASTRGTGVPYEQYF TGTGCCAGCACGCGGGGGACAGGGGTCCCCTACGAGCAGTACTTC
- TRBJ1-5 TRBV12-3/TRBV12-4 few CASSPQGPPFYSNQPQHF TGTGCCAGCAGCCCACAGGGCCCCCCCTTTTATAGCAATCAGCCCCAGCATTTT
- TRBJ2-7 TRBV29-1 many CSVEGLGLEQYF TGCAGCGTTGAAGGTTTGGGGCTCGAGCAGTACTTC
- TRBJ1-2 TRBV5-6 - CASSLQFYGYTF TGTGCCAGCAGCTTGCAGTTCTATGGCTACACCTTC
- TRBJ2-7 TRBV25-1 - CASSEIRGYEQYF TGTGCCAGCAGTGAAATACGGGGATACGAGCAGTACTTC
- TRBJ2-2 TRBV6-4 - CASSPARQANTGELFF TGTGCCAGCAGTCCTGCCAGACAGGCCAACACCGGGGAGCTGTTTTTT
- TRBJ2-3 TRBV29-1 - CSESQGQTDTQYF TGCAGCGAAAGCCAGGGGCAAACAGATACGCAGTATTTT
- TRBJ1-5 TRBV12-3/TRBV12-4 few CASSRGGYSNQPQHF TGTGCCAGCAGTAGGGGGGGATATAGCAATCAGCCCCAGCATTTT
- TRBJ2-6 TRBV7-9 many CASGNLGSSGANVLTF TGTGCCAGCGGTAATCTGGGATCCTCTGGGGCCAACGTCCTGACTTTC
TRBD1 TRBJ1-5 TRBV20-1 few CSASTGTGVGQPQHF TGCAGTGCTTCTACCGGGACAGGGGTAGGGCAGCCCCAGCATTTT
- TRBJ2-7 TRBV12-3/TRBV12-4 few CASSFSRGPSYEQYF TGTGCCAGCAGTTTTTCCCGGGGGCCCTCCTACGAGCAGTACTTC
- TRBJ1-2 TRBV6-5 - CASSPWAGGAYGYTF TGTGCCAGCAGCCCCTGGGCCGGTGGGGCCTATGGCTACACCTTC
- TRBJ2-2 TRBV5-1 - CASSFGMYTGELFF TGCGCCAGCAGCTTCGGGATGTACACCGGGGAGCTGTTTTTT
- TRBJ2-7 TRBV9 - CASSVGGTYYEQYF TGTGCCAGCAGCGTCGGGGGAACCTACTACGAGCAGTACTTC
- TRBJ1-1 TRBV20-1 few CGGLGTEAFF TGCGGCGGGCTCGGAACTGAAGCTTTCTTT
TRBD1 TRBJ1-1 TRBV4-1 - CASSRRDSRTEAFF TGCGCCAGCAGCCGAAGGGACAGCAGGACTGAAGCTTTCTTT
TRBD1 TRBJ2-7 TRBV3-1 few CASSKPGTGIEQYF TGTGCCAGCAGCAAACCCGGGACAGGGATCGAGCAGTACTTC
TRBD1 TRBJ2-3 TRBV6-5 few CASSYGQALSGTDTQYF TGTGCCAGCAGTTACGGACAGGCCCTTTCGGGCACAGATACGCAGTATTTT
TRBD2 TRBJ2-7 TRBV11-2 - CASSSIVDSGGEQYF TGTGCCAGCAGCTCGATAGTTGATAGCGGGGGCGAGCAGTACTTC
TRBD2 TRBJ2-3 TRBV11-2 - CASSLGGLAGTDTQYF TGTGCCAGCAGCTTAGGGGGACTAGCGGGCACAGATACGCAGTATTTT
TRBD1 TRBJ2-7 TRBV15 - CATSRGKGQATYEQYF TGTGCCACCAGCAGAGGTAAAGGACAGGCGACCTACGAGCAGTACTTC
- TRBJ2-3 TRBV4-3 many CASSQAPDSQKYF TGCGCCAGCAGCCAAGCCCCGGACTCCCAAAAGTATTTT
- TRBJ2-3 TRBV21-1 few CASSKERAIEQDTQYF TGTGCCAGCAGCAAAGAAAGGGCCATAGAACAGGATACGCAGTATTTT
- TRBJ1-5 TRBV4-1 few CASSQTGRGQPQHF TGCGCCAGCAGCCAGACCGGGCGAGGCCAGCCCCAGCATTTT
- TRBJ2-2 TRBV19 - CATMRGANTGELFF TGTGCCACCATGAGGGGGGCAAACACCGGGGAGCTGTTTTTT
- TRBJ1-5 TRBV5-5 few CASSLALSQPQHF TGTGCCAGCAGCTTGGCCCTTAGCCAGCCCCAGCATTTT
- TRBJ2-5 TRBV10-3 - CAITRDISETQYF TGTGCCATCACCCGGGACATTTCGGAGACCCAGTACTTC
- TRBJ1-4 TRBV5-1 - CASSREATNEKLFF TGCGCCAGCAGCAGGGAGGCAACTAATGAAAAACTGTTTTTT
- TRBJ1-2 TRBV6-2/TRBV6-3 few CASSNLDGNGNYGYTF TGTGCCAGCAGCAACCTCGACGGGAATGGAAACTATGGCTACACCTTC
- TRBJ1-6 TRBV18 many CASSPYNSPLHF TGTGCCAGCTCCCCCTATAATTCACCCCTCCACTTT
TRBD2 TRBJ2-1 TRBV27 few CASSLSGRVAFF TGTGCCAGCAGTTTATCGGGGAGGGTGGCGTTCTTC